This T cell receptor (beta chain) is from a study of Ad26.COV2.S vaccination and SARS-CoV-2 variants. Study-wide context: Into the muscle, Ad26.COV2.S was dosed once or twice, 56 days apart.

Assay: immunoSEQ multiplex PCR; the TCRdb copy retains only in-frame clones and omits some. The repertoire consists of some 350,000 clones, with approximately 81% occurring once and the leading ten covering roughly 3.1%. CDR1 and CDR2 (germline): MNHEY, SVGAGI. V was pared by 8 bases and J by 6 bases, with 7 bases of the junction left unmatched. The CDR3 loop spans 14 amino acids. As regards this clone: As yet, its antigen is unknown.

Study observations and caveats: Vaccine recipients surpassed placebo recipients in spike-specific TCR breadth.

Treatment described: 15 to 20 received Ad26.COV2.S at low or high dose, single or two shots; five or six received placebo; per-sample allocation not given. Sampling happened 63 days after the first vaccine or placebo injection. V is TRBV6-5 and J is TRBJ1-6; 7 nucleotides line up with TRBD1. The sequence was obtained from a person between 18 and 65 years old who received the Ad26.COV2.S COVID-19 vaccine or a placebo. The material sequenced was peripheral blood, taken in a trial of Ad26.COV2.S vaccine versus placebo. CDR3 in amino acids: CASYGTGVNSPLHF. The CDR3 coding sequence is TGTGCCAGCTATGGAACAGGGGTTAATTCACCCCTCCACTTT.